Listed below are T cell receptor beta chains from one sample, sequenced in a study of cytomegalovirus exposure and HLA in healthy donors. Profiling relied on immunoSEQ multiplex PCR, and the TCRdb table lists in-frame clones only, not all of them. The sample has 95,000 to 150,000 clones; around 86% are singletons. The sample consisted of PBMCs. The receptors derive from a man aged 25 to 40 in good health and CMV-seronegative. Both conserved end residues are part of each CDR3. The order of the fields is V gene, D gene, J gene, clone size, CDR3 DNA, CDR3 protein. D genes are given only for firm matches. Only part of the rows carry a size: once, few, many, or a class if the clone is expanded.

v_gene: TRBV6-6; d_gene: TRBD1; j_gene: TRBJ1-1; abundance: once; CDR3nt: TGTGCCAGCAGTTACTCATTGGAATTTCAGGGGGGTGAAGCTTTCTTT; CDR3aa: CASSYSLEFQGGEAFF
v_gene: TRBV4-3; d_gene: TRBD2; j_gene: TRBJ2-1; abundance: .; CDR3nt: TGCGCCAGCAGCCCTTTAGCGGGGGGTCCTGGGGATGAGCAGTTCTTC; CDR3aa: CASSPLAGGPGDEQFF
v_gene: TRBV11-3; d_gene: .; j_gene: TRBJ1-6; abundance: .; CDR3nt: TGTGCCAGCAGCTTAGCCCGCGATTCACCCCTCCACTTT; CDR3aa: CASSLARDSPLHF
v_gene: TRBV25-1; d_gene: TRBD2; j_gene: TRBJ2-1; abundance: .; CDR3nt: TGTGCCAGCAGTGAGCTAGCGGGGGACCTCTACAATGAGCAGTTCTTC; CDR3aa: CASSELAGDLYNEQFF
v_gene: TRBV6-5; d_gene: .; j_gene: TRBJ1-3; abundance: .; CDR3nt: TGTGCCAGCAGTTCGGTCAGACGGGAGGGAAACACCATATATTTT; CDR3aa: CASSSVRREGNTIYF
v_gene: TRBV25-1; d_gene: TRBD1; j_gene: TRBJ2-7; abundance: .; CDR3nt: TGTGCCAGCAGTGAGTTGACAGGGGGGTCCCACGAGCAGTACTTC; CDR3aa: CASSELTGGSHEQYF
v_gene: TRBV5-1; d_gene: .; j_gene: TRBJ2-2; abundance: .; CDR3nt: TGCGCCAGCAGCTTGGACAGGGCGAACACCGGGGAGCTGTTTTTT; CDR3aa: CASSLDRANTGELFF
v_gene: TRBV7-2; d_gene: TRBD1; j_gene: TRBJ2-7; abundance: .; CDR3nt: TGTGCCAGCAGTTCCACCCAGGGGGCAGCCTACGAGCAGTACTTC; CDR3aa: CASSSTQGAAYEQYF
v_gene: TRBV28; d_gene: TRBD1; j_gene: TRBJ2-7; abundance: .; CDR3nt: TGTGCCAGCATTGCAGGGACAGGGGTCATCTACGAGCAGTACTTC; CDR3aa: CASIAGTGVIYEQYF
v_gene: TRBV5-5; d_gene: .; j_gene: TRBJ2-5; abundance: .; CDR3nt: TGTGCCAGCAGCTTGGTCGTGACTCGCCAAGAGACCCAGTACTTC; CDR3aa: CASSLVVTRQETQYF
v_gene: TRBV7-2; d_gene: TRBD2; j_gene: TRBJ2-5; abundance: .; CDR3nt: TGTGCCAGCAGCTTAGACGCCTGGCGGGGGGAGACCCAGTACTTC; CDR3aa: CASSLDAWRGETQYF